These T cell receptor beta chains were read from a single sample in a study of blood T cell repertoires in COVID-19. Assay used: immunoSEQ multiplex PCR; TCRdb lists only in-frame clones, some missing. The sample lists over 350,000 clones; more than 75% were seen once. Material: PBMCs or T cells enriched from blood (not recorded which). The origin of the receptors is a woman in her late teens or twenties who had recovered from COVID-19. Both conserved end residues are trimmed from each CDR3. Rows give clone size only sometimes, using once, few, many, or a class for an expanded clone.

j_gene	abundance	v_gene	CDR3aa
TRBJ1-1	few	TRBV30	AWSVQPNTEAF
TRBJ1-1	NA	TRBV6-5	ASSYGRKGNSEAF
TRBJ1-2	NA	TRBV9	ASSVEGGTGSYT
TRBJ2-7	NA	TRBV4-3	ASSQDRPGGLGAYTYEQY
TRBJ1-1	NA	TRBV7-3	ASSMGTGWNTEAF
TRBJ1-1	NA	TRBV29-1	SVDRRMNTEAF
TRBJ1-3	NA	TRBV5-1	ASSEDRGKNTIY
TRBJ2-1	NA	TRBV12-5	ASGLVYRNNEQF
TRBJ2-2	NA	TRBV2	ASSVFGGLNTGELF
TRBJ2-2	NA	TRBV18	ASSGRNTGELF
TRBJ2-1	NA	TRBV6-2/TRBV6-3	ASSWGQGKYNEQF
TRBJ2-7	NA	TRBV6-5	ASRHPGQPYEQY
TRBJ1-5	NA	TRBV30	AWSPTGDQPQH
TRBJ2-4	few	TRBV5-6	ASSLSGSEAKNIQY
TRBJ1-6	NA	TRBV5-1	ASSLGILGDSPLH
TRBJ2-1	NA	TRBV4-3	ASSQTGTSGGEQF
TRBJ1-1	NA	TRBV7-2	ASSLGTGVNTEAF
TRBJ2-7	NA	TRBV28	ASNPAGASAPGQGYPYEQY
TRBJ1-1	NA	TRBV7-8	ASSLGPENTEAF
TRBJ1-2	NA	TRBV19	ASSIGTDAGGYT
TRBJ2-3	NA	TRBV7-3	ASSSLGVDTQY
TRBJ1-2	NA	TRBV18	ASSWTGTDYGYT
TRBJ2-1	NA	TRBV9	ATAPTFLDEQF